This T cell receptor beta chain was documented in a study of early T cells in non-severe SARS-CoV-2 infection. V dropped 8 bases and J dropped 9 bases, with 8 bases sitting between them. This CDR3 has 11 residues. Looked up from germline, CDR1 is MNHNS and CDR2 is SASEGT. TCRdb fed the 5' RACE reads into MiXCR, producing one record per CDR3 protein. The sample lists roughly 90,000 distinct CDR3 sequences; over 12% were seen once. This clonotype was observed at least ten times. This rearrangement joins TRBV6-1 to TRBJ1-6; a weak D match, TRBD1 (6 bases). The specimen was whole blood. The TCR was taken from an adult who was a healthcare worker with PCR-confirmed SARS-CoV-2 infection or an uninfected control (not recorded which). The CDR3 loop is CASEQGSPLHF. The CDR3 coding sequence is TGTGCCAGCGAACAGGGTTCACCCCTCCACTTT.